The 26 T cell receptor beta chains reported below all come from one sample, sequenced in a study of T cells after posttransplantation cyclophosphamide. Repertoires were generated with immunoSEQ multiplex PCR, while TCRdb's copy carries only in-frame clones and drops some. The table shows fewer than 20,000 clones, with roughly 80% occurring only once. Methotrexate plus calcineurin inhibitor accompanied controls' myeloablative marrow transplants; sampling was 1 year later. Sample: PBMCs, taken 441 days after allogeneic stem cell transplant with calcineurin inhibitor and methotrexate. The receptors stem from a male patient between 25 and 40 years old who received an allogeneic stem cell transplant from an unrelated donor, was CMV-positive, and had acute and chronic GVHD. Some T cells could come from the graft donor.

The V gene is TRBV6-6, the J gene TRBJ1-5; D possibly corresponds to TRBD1 (6 bases). Germline CDR1 and CDR2: MNHNY and SVGAGI (reference sequence). Deletions cut 6 bases from V and 4 bases from J, with 10 bases between. The CDR3 consists of 13 residues. The CDR3, as DNA: TGTGCCAGCAGACTTGGACAGAATCAGCCCCAGCATTTT. This translates into CASRLGQNQPQHF.

J is TRBJ2-7 and V is TRBV11-2, with D possibly matching TRBD1 (6 bases). The CDR3 runs to 15 residues. Germline V gene lookup returns CDR1 SGHAT and CDR2 FQNNGV. V was shortened by 4 bases and J by 4 bases, with 17 bases between the two germline ends. The CDR3 protein is CASSSTGKAAYEQYF. The CDR3, as DNA: TGTGCCAGCAGCTCTACAGGGAAAGCCGCTTACGAGCAGTACTTC.

The rearrangement uses TRBV25-1 and TRBJ2-1; TRBD2 matches at 11 bases. The V and J ends lost 6 bases and 8 bases, in that order; junction bases with no gene match: 6. Looked up from germline, CDR1 is MGHDK and CDR2 is SYGVNS. The CDR3 is 14 residues long. CDR3 in amino acids: CASRNSGRVYEQFF. The CDR3 nucleotides read TGTGCCAGCAGAAATAGCGGGAGGGTTTATGAGCAGTTCTTC.

The rearrangement uses TRBV9 and TRBJ2-3, with D hard to call. V lost 0 bases, J lost 4 bases, and 9 bases lay in between. The CDR3 contains 14 residues. Germline CDR1 SGDLS, CDR2 YYNGEE. CDR3 bases: TGTGCCAGCAGCGTAGTTGGCCAGGCAGATACGCAGTATTTT. It translates to CASSVVGQADTQYF. The variable domain in full, completed from reference TRBV9 and TRBJ2-3, reads DSGVTQTPKHLITATGQRVTLRCSPRSGDLSVYWYQQSLDQGLQFLIQYYNGEERAKGNILERFSAQQFPDLHSELNLSSLELGDSALYFCASSVVGQADTQYFGPGTRLTVL.

The V call is TRBV5-6, the J call TRBJ2-5; 7 bases line up with TRBD1. Germline V gives CDR1 SGHDT, CDR2 YYEEEE. The CDR3 is 16 residues long. The J segment lost 5 bases and the V segment lost 3 bases, leaving 13 bases of the junction unmatched. CDR3 nucleotides: TGTGCCAGCAGCTACCCAGGGACAGCGTGGGGGGAGACCCAGTACTTC. Amino acid sequence: CASSYPGTAWGETQYF.

This chain joins TRBV2 and TRBJ2-3; 8 bases fit TRBD2. The CDR3 contains 15 residues. Germline loops: CDR1 SNHLY, CDR2 FYNNEI. Trimming at V came to 0 bases and at J to 4 bases, leaving 3 bases not matched to a gene. The chain's CDR3 is CASSEASGGPDTQYF. The CDR3, as DNA: TGTGCCAGCAGTGAAGCCAGCGGGGGACCAGATACGCAGTATTTT. Based on the CDR3 plus reference TRBV2 and TRBJ2-3, the full variable domain is EPEVTQTPSHQVTQMGQEVILRCVPISNHLYFYWYRQILGQKVEFLVSFYNNEISEKSEIFDDQFSVERPDGSNFTLKIRSTKLEDSAMYFCASSEASGGPDTQYFGPGTRLTVL.

This sequence joins TRBV7-9 and TRBJ2-7; 10 bases map to TRBD2. This CDR3 comprises 17 residues. With 5 bases clipped from V and 2 bases from J, the junction kept 12 bases outside the gene matches. Per germline, CDR1 SEHNR and CDR2 FQNEAQ (reference sequence). CDR3 coding DNA: TGTGCCAGCAGCCTAGGGGCTAGCGGGAGCGTACCCTACGAGCAGTACTTC. Protein sequence: CASSLGASGSVPYEQYF.

This sequence joins TRBV7-9 and TRBJ2-3; tentative D call: TRBD2 (5 bases). The CDR3 has 16 residues. Germline CDR1 reads SEHNR; CDR2 reads FQNEAQ (reference sequence). V lost 2 bases and J 1 base, leaving 13 bases between the germline ends. The CDR3 nucleotides read TGTGCCAGCAGCTTACAAGCGGCTAGAGGCACAGATACGCAGTATTTT. Protein sequence: CASSLQAARGTDTQYF.

The chain combines TRBV7-9 with TRBJ2-1, with 11 nucleotides matching TRBD2. This CDR3 region has 16 residues. V shed 3 bases and J 4 bases; nucleotides not matched to a gene: 5. The germline V gene encodes CDR1 SEHNR and CDR2 FQNEAQ (reference sequence). This chain's CDR3 is CASSFTSGGKYNEQFF. For the CDR3, the DNA is TGTGCCAGCAGCTTCACTAGCGGGGGAAAGTACAATGAGCAGTTCTTC.

This rearrangement joins TRBV11-1 to TRBJ1-1; TRBD1 is a possible D gene (6 bases). The germline CDR1 and CDR2 sequences are SGHAT and FQDESV (reference sequence). The germline V and J ends were trimmed by 3 bases and 11 bases, with 19 bases remaining between them. This CDR3 comprises 14 residues. The CDR3 reads CASSLFGVQGSAFF. CDR3 in DNA: TGTGCCAGCAGCTTGTTCGGGGTTCAGGGGTCGGCTTTCTTT.

This chain joins TRBV9 and TRBJ2-7, with 9 positions matching TRBD2. Unmatched junction bases numbered 4, after V lost 0 bases and J lost 3 bases. CDR3 length: 15 residues. Germline CDR1 and CDR2: SGDLS and YYNGEE. CDR3 in DNA: TGTGCCAGCAGCGTAGCTGGTAGCGGGAGCTACGAGCAGTACTTC. Protein product: CASSVAGSGSYEQYF.

This sequence joins TRBV7-2 and TRBJ1-1; no definite D call. V dropped 1 base and J dropped 5 bases, with 8 bases sitting between them. Germline V gives CDR1 SGHTA, CDR2 FQGNSA. The CDR3 runs 13 residues. The CDR3 spells CASSLGTWTEAFF. The CDR3 DNA sequence: TGTGCCAGCAGCTTAGGAACATGGACTGAAGCTTTCTTT. The variable domain in full, completed from reference TRBV7-2 and TRBJ1-1, reads GAGVSQSPSNKVTEKGKDVELRCDPISGHTALYWYRQSLGQGLEFLIYFQGNSAPDKSGLPSDRFSAERTGGSVSTLTIQRTQQEDSAVYLCASSLGTWTEAFFGQGTRLTVV.

The CDR3 loop reads CASSESKGGPSEKLFF. The DNA for the CDR3 is TGTGCCAGCAGTGAATCAAAGGGGGGGCCCTCTGAAAAACTGTTTTTT. The rearrangement joins TRBV25-1 to TRBJ1-4, with D possibly matching TRBD1 (6 bases). The CDR3 consists of 16 residues. The V and J ends lost 1 base and 7 bases respectively, with 16 bases between them. From germline, CDR1 is MGHDK and CDR2 SYGVNS.

V is TRBV9 and J is TRBJ1-1; 7 positions match TRBD1. CDR1 is SGDLS, CDR2 YYNGEE, per germline. The CDR3 is 17 amino acids. V gave up 0 bases and J gave up 0 bases; unmatched junction bases: 8. CDR3 protein: CASSVAGTVSLNTEAFF. CDR3 nucleotides: TGTGCCAGCAGCGTAGCTGGGACAGTGAGTTTGAACACTGAAGCTTTCTTT.

V and J are TRBV6-6 and TRBJ1-1; D remains ambiguous. Germline lookup yields CDR1 MNHNY and CDR2 SVGAGI (reference sequence). The length of the CDR3 is 14 residues. Trimming left V 0 bases short and J 2 bases short, with 7 bases between. The CDR3: CASSYSTFNTEAFF. The CDR3 DNA reads TGTGCCAGCAGTTACTCGACTTTTAACACTGAAGCTTTCTTT.

Regarding this clone: Other DNA sequences within the sample encode an identical CDR3. The genes are TRBV19 and TRBJ1-5; TRBD1 might be the D (6 bases). Trimming pared 2 bases from V and 7 bases from J, leaving 15 bases between. The CDR3 is 15 amino acids. Per germline, CDR1 LNHDA and CDR2 SQIVND (reference sequence). CDR3: CASSITGSSWQPQHF. The CDR3 DNA follows: TGTGCCAGTAGTATAACAGGGTCGTCCTGGCAGCCCCAGCATTTT.

Comment on this clone: At one end the junction does not follow the germline gene, possibly because of a read error. The chain combines TRBV6-5 with TRBJ2-5; D is perhaps TRBD1 (6 bases). The germline V gene encodes CDR1 MNHEY and CDR2 SVGAGI. The CDR3 runs to 15 residues. In nucleotides, the CDR3 is TGTGCCAGCAGTTACTCTGATGAGGACGGACAGACTCAGTACTTC. Its translation: CASSYSDEDGQTQYF.

The chain employs TRBV11-3 and TRBJ2-1, with D possibly being TRBD2 (5 bases). V gave up 3 bases and J gave up 6 bases, with 12 bases separating them. The CDR3 loop spans 14 amino acids. Per germline, CDR1 SGHNT and CDR2 YENEEA. CDR3 coding DNA: TGTGCCAGCAGCTTCCCCGGACTCGCCAATGAGCAGTTCTTC. Protein sequence: CASSFPGLANEQFF.

CDR3 region: CATSSQGDNYGYTF. CDR3 nucleotides: TGTGCCACCTCGTCACAGGGGGATAACTATGGCTACACCTTC. V gene TRBV6-1 combines with J gene TRBJ1-2; 8 bases match TRBD1. Per the germline V gene, CDR1 is MNHNS and CDR2 is SASEGT. The CDR3 loop spans 14 amino acids. Unmatched junction bases numbered 8, after V lost 10 bases and J lost 1 base.

CDR3 sequence (DNA): TGTGCCAGCAGCTTAGGACTCTCCATCTACGCGAACACCGGGGAGCTGTTTTTT. Translated, it gives CASSLGLSIYANTGELFF. V usage is TRBV7-9 and J usage is TRBJ2-2; no definite D call. CDR1 and CDR2 from the germline V gene are SEHNR and FQNEAQ (reference sequence). Trimming stripped 1 base from V and 0 bases from J, with 15 bases between. The CDR3 loop spans 18 amino acids.

The chain is built from TRBV5-5 and TRBJ2-4, with a possible D match to TRBD1 (6 bases). V was cut by 1 base and J by 6 bases, with 11 bases left in between. This CDR3 spans 14 amino acids. CDR1 is SGHKS and CDR2 is YYEKEE in the germline V gene (reference sequence). The CDR3 nucleotides are TGTGCCAGCAGCTTGCCCGAGGACAGAAACATTCAGTACTTC. Its translation: CASSLPEDRNIQYF.

This clone has a single count. The chain links TRBV5-4 to TRBJ2-5; 13 bases align to TRBD2. Germline CDR1 and CDR2: SGHNT and YYREEE (reference sequence). The CDR3 length is 16 residues. Trimming took 0 bases from V and 2 from J; bases not matched to a gene: 1. DNA for the CDR3: TGTGCCAGCAGCTTGGGGGGACTAGCGGGACAAGAGACCCAGTACTTC. This sequence encodes CASSLGGLAGQETQYF.

The rearrangement uses TRBV19 and TRBJ1-1; D might be TRBD1 (5 bases). Germline values: CDR1 LNHDA, CDR2 SQIVND (reference sequence). The CDR3 covers 14 residues. The CDR3 loop reads CASVAALGGTEAFF. In DNA form, the CDR3 reads TGTGCTTCAGTAGCCGCCTTGGGGGGCACTGAAGCTTTCTTT.

The gene calls are TRBV11-2 and TRBJ1-6; D might be TRBD1 (5 bases). The germline CDR1 and CDR2 sequences are SGHAT and FQNNGV. With 5 bases removed from V and 7 bases from J, the gap between germline ends came to 12 bases. This CDR3 is 14 amino acids long. CDR3 residues: CASSVGLLNSPLHF. The CDR3, as DNA: TGTGCCAGCAGCGTGGGACTCCTAAATTCACCCCTCCACTTT. Filled out from reference TRBV11-2 and TRBJ1-6, the complete variable domain reads EAGVAQSPRYKIIEKRQSVAFWCNPISGHATLYWYQQILGQGPKLLIQFQNNGVVDDSQLPKDRFSAERLKGVDSTLKIQPAKLEDSAVYLCASSVGLLNSPLHFGNGTRLTVT.

This chain's CDR3 is CASSLGPSGGLDTQYF. As DNA, the CDR3 is TGTGCCAGCAGCTTAGGGCCTAGCGGGGGGCTAGATACGCAGTATTTT. The V gene is TRBV7-2, the J gene TRBJ2-3, with 11 bases matching TRBD2. The CDR3 runs to 16 residues. V was pared by 1 base and J by 5 bases, with 5 bases of the junction left unmatched. Germline V gene sequence: CDR1 SGHTA, CDR2 FQGNSA. Using reference TRBV7-2 and TRBJ2-3 for the parts outside the CDR3, the full variable domain is GAGVSQSPSNKVTEKGKDVELRCDPISGHTALYWYRQSLGQGLEFLIYFQGNSAPDKSGLPSDRFSAERTGGSVSTLTIQRTQQEDSAVYLCASSLGPSGGLDTQYFGPGTRLTVL.

V gene TRBV6-1 combines with J gene TRBJ2-7; possibly TRBD2 for D (6 bases). CDR1 is MNHNS, CDR2 SASEGT, per germline. The CDR3 consists of 13 residues. With 5 bases removed from V and 3 bases from J, the gap between germline ends came to 11 bases. CDR3 sequence: CASSSEDYYEQYF. DNA of the CDR3: TGTGCCAGCAGTTCGGAGGACTACTACGAGCAGTACTTC.